These T cell receptor beta chains were read from a single sample in a study of blood T cell repertoires in COVID-19. Measured with immunoSEQ multiplex PCR; TCRdb has only the in-frame clones, and not every one. The sample yields about 62,000 clones, over 60% seen once. The specimen was peripheral blood. These receptor sequences come from a woman between 50 and 59 years old with active or convalescent COVID-19. Both conserved end residues are part of each CDR3. Clone size, where shown, is once, few, many, or a class for clones that have expanded.

CDR3: CASTNPLAGAHEQYF
V: TRBV11-2
size: few

CDR3: CASSPRTGTLTGELFF
V: TRBV7-2
size: few

CDR3: CASRVDGTGYKEAFF
V: TRBV6-5
size: once

CDR3: CASSTEAGDYNEQFF
V: TRBV7-2
size: once

CDR3: CASSHPRGGYGYTF
V: TRBV7-2
size: .

CDR3: CASSQDRGGNQPQHF
V: TRBV6-6
size: .

CDR3: CASSVRQGVGSYNSPLHF
V: TRBV6-1
size: .

CDR3: CASTLGTLNTEAFF
V: TRBV7-9
size: .

CDR3: CASSPLLRDGEQFF
V: TRBV6-6
size: .

CDR3: CASSLAVGGAAGTEAFF
V: TRBV5-1
size: .

CDR3: CASSGSLAGGLYTGELFF
V: TRBV9
size: .

CDR3: CASSYPPGSGTGELFF
V: TRBV6-6
size: few

CDR3: CASSLPSDFQETQYF
V: TRBV3-1/TRBV3-2
size: .

CDR3: CASSQGQSYEQYF
V: TRBV5-1
size: .

CDR3: CASSLRGQGYGYTF
V: TRBV19
size: few

CDR3: CASSGSGVTSEKLFF
V: TRBV4-1
size: .

CDR3: CASSLTVNTEAFF
V: TRBV7-3
size: few

CDR3: CASSESPRGAQYF
V: TRBV25-1
size: .

CDR3: CASSKGSLDTSSYNEQFF
V: TRBV21-1
size: .

CDR3: CASSLESSGQETQYF
V: TRBV7-7
size: .

CDR3: CAWVPGTGELFF
V: TRBV30
size: .

CDR3: CASSPRAGGTYNQPQHF
V: TRBV7-8
size: .

CDR3: CASSFPSRTEAFF
V: TRBV6-6
size: many

CDR3: CASSYSKLGSQYF
V: TRBV6-5
size: .

CDR3: CAWGYGGQSTEAFF
V: TRBV30
size: .

CDR3: CASRRKDFADTQYF
V: TRBV3-1/TRBV3-2
size: .

CDR3: CASSLSTGVNDGYTF
V: TRBV7-2
size: .

CDR3: CASSPLAGALYEQYF
V: TRBV27
size: many

CDR3: CASSEGPGQPQHF
V: TRBV5-1
size: .

CDR3: CASSLTNRGTEAFF
V: TRBV7-3
size: .

CDR3: CASSLEAGAGELFF
V: TRBV7-2
size: .

CDR3: CASSSRGGPDTQYF
V: TRBV11-3
size: .

CDR3: CASSLAGDSYTQYF
V: TRBV7-2
size: .

CDR3: CASSATGRDTQYF
V: TRBV5-1
size: .

CDR3: CASSSTGIGEAFF
V: TRBV7-2
size: few

CDR3: CASSLGLGLAGTDTQYF
V: TRBV5-1
size: .

CDR3: CASSSRRGTESSGANVLTF
V: TRBV19
size: few

CDR3: CASSEAGQGFFDGYTF
V: TRBV2
size: .

CDR3: CASSQGRRGLSYEQYF
V: TRBV4-1
size: .

CDR3: CATLGSRNQGAGQPQHF
V: TRBV6-4
size: .

CDR3: CASSGTASRGPLHF
V: TRBV4-3
size: .

CDR3: CASQREGGVPQYF
V: TRBV7-9
size: .

CDR3: CASSRAGETQYF
V: TRBV6-5
size: .

CDR3: CASRETGLLAYGYTF
V: TRBV2
size: .

CDR3: CASSVALQGTKAFF
V: TRBV27
size: .